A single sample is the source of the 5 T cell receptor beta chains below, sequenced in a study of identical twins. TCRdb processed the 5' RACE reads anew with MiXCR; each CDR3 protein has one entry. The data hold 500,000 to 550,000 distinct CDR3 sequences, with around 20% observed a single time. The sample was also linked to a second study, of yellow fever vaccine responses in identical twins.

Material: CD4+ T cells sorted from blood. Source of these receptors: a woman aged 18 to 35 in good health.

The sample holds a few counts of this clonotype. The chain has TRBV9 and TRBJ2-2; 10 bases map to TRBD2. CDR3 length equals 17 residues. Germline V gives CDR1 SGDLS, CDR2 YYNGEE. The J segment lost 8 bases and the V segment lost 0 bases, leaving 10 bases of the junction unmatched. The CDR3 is CASSVAELVLAGGELFF. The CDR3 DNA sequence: TGTGCCAGCAGCGTAGCAGAGTTGGTACTAGCGGGGGGGGAGCTGTTTTTT.

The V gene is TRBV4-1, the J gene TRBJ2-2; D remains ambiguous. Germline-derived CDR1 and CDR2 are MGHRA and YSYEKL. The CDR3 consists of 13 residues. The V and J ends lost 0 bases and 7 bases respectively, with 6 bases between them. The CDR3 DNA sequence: TGCGCCAGCAGCCAAGACCCCAACGGGGAGCTGTTTTTT. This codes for CASSQDPNGELFF.

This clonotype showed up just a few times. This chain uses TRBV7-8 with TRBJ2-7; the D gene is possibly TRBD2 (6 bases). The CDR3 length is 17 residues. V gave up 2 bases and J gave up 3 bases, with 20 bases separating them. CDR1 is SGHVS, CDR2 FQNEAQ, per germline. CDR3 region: CASSLTVDRDSIYEQYF. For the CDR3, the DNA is TGTGCCAGCAGCTTAACTGTAGACCGGGACTCCATCTACGAGCAGTACTTC. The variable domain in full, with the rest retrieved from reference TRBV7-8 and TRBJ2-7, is GAGVSQSPRYKVAKRGQDVALRCDPISGHVSLFWYQQALGQGPEFLTYFQNEAQLDKSGLPSDRFFAERPEGSVSTLKIQRTQQEDSAVYLCASSLTVDRDSIYEQYFGPGTRLTVT.

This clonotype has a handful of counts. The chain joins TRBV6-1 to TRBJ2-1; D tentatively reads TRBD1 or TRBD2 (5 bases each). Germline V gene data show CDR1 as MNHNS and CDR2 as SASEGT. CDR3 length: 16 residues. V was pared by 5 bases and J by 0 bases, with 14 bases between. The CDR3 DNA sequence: TGTGCCAGCAGTCCGACCGGGACCAACTCCTACAATGAGCAGTTCTTC. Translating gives CASSPTGTNSYNEQFF.

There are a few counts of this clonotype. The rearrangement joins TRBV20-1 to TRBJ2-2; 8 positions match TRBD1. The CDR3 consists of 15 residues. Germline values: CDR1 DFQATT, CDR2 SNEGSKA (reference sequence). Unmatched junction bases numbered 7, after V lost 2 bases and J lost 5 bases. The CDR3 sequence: CSARSRTGHTGELFF. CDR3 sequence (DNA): TGCAGTGCTAGATCCCGGACAGGGCATACCGGGGAGCTGTTTTTT.